Following are 3 T cell receptor beta chains from one sample sequenced in a study of OX40 agonist ivuxolimab in advanced cancers. Generated by immunoSEQ multiplex PCR, the TCRdb table keeps only in-frame clones and is missing some. The data contain 28,000 or so clones, almost 85% of them singletons. Sequencing was performed on CD4+ or CD8+ T cells sorted from blood, taken in a trial of the OX40 agonist ivuxolimab. The receptor source for this set is an adult with an advanced solid tumor such as melanoma, head and neck, liver or kidney cancer.

J is TRBJ1-6 and V is TRBV28; 7 bases line up with TRBD1. V gave up 1 base and J gave up 9 bases; unmatched junction bases: 6. Germline loops: CDR1 MDHEN, CDR2 SYDVKM. The CDR3 is 15 amino acids. The CDR3 protein is CASSLLGTALSPLHF. DNA of the CDR3: TGTGCCAGCAGTTTATTAGGGACAGCGCTTTCACCCCTCCACTTT.

V gene TRBV27 combines with J gene TRBJ2-1; 8 positions match TRBD2. V trimming: 3 bases; J trimming: 4 bases; junction bases outside the gene matches: 5. This CDR3 spans 15 amino acids. Germline V lookup: CDR1 MNHEY, CDR2 SMNVEV (reference sequence). CDR3 bases: TGTGCCAGCAGTTTCCAGCGGGGGACTTACAATGAGCAGTTCTTC. Its translation is CASSFQRGTYNEQFF.

The chain employs TRBV7-4 and TRBJ1-5; 7 bases agree with TRBD1. Trimming at V came to 1 base and at J to 0 bases, leaving 15 bases not matched to a gene. Germline values: CDR1 SGHVT, CDR2 SQSDAQ. The CDR3 is 20 residues long. CDR3 amino acids: CASSLVGVCGDSDSNQPQHF. CDR3 coding DNA: TGTGCCAGCAGCTTAGTAGGGGTATGCGGGGACAGTGATAGCAATCAGCCCCAGCATTTT. Supplemented by reference TRBV7-4 and TRBJ1-5, the full variable domain reads GAGVSQSPRYKVAKRGRDVALRCDSISGHVTLYWYRQTLGQGSEVLTYSQSDAQRDKSGRPSGRFSAERPERSVSTLKIQRTEQGDSAVYLCASSLVGVCGDSDSNQPQHFGDGTRLSIL.